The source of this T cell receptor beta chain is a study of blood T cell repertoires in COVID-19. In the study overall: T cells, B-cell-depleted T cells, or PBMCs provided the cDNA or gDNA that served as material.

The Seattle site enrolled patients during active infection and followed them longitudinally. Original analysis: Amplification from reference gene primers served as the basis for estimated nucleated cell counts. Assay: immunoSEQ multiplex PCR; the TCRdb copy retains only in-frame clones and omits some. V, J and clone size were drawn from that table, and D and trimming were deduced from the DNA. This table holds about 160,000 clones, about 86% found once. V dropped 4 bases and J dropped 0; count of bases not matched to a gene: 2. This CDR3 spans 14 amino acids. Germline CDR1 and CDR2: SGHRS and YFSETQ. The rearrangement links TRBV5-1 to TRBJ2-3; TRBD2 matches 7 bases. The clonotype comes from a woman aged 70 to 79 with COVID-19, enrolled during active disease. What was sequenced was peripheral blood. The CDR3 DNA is TGCGCCAGCAGCCGGGGGGTCAGCACAGATACGCAGTATTTT. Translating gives CASSRGVSTDTQYF. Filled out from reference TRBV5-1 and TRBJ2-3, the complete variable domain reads KAGVTQTPRYLIKTRGQQVTLSCSPISGHRSVSWYQQTPGQGLQFLFEYFSETQRNKGNFPGRFSGRQFSNSRSEMNVSTLELGDSALYLCASSRGVSTDTQYFGPGTRLTVL.